This record looks at one TCR beta chain sequence and its context. The target of this receptor is not known. No much larger clone is present one base from it, and per-base qualities are unavailable. TCRbeta CDR3 regions were amplified from genomic DNA using the immunoSEQ Assay, a bias-controlled multiplex PCR. Per the source publication's procedure: Within the assay, amplification of reference gene primers was used to estimate how many nucleated cells each sample contained. Sequence reads were collapsed and filtered to measure the absolute abundance of every unique TCRbeta CDR3 rearrangement. Productive Simpson clonality was computed per sample as the square root of Simpson's diversity index over productive rearrangements. TCRdb re-hosts the immuneACCESS table, in-frame sequences only. Its copies lack some clones; in the studies checked, an unresolved V gene accounts for under half of them, and the cause for the rest is not known. V and J calls plus clone size are reproduced from that table; the DNA served to infer D and trimming. The sample contains approximately 210,000 clones, roughly nine tenths of them found a single time. The ten largest clonotypes hold 0.75% to 0.9% of the sample.

CDR1 is given as LGHNT and CDR2 as FRNRAP, both from the germline V gene. The junction carries 8 bases between V and J, which are trimmed by 3 bases and 2 bases respectively. From the cysteine through the phenylalanine, the CDR3 covers 13 amino acids. Of all the DNA, just the CDR3 is kept, 39 bases in frame from base 1. The data stem from a study of blood T cell repertoires in COVID-19 (TCRdb year 2020). Turning to the overall study: Collaborator samples came from the United States, Italy and Spain and covered acute and convalescent phases of COVID-19. Samples came from the ongoing ImmuneRACE study (first 160 participants) plus 1,254 subjects from 6 global collaborators. Nearly every sample came with metadata listing a de-identified subject ID, COVID-19 status, age in years and sex. Where available, HLA class I and class II types were taken from metadata supplied by the sample provider and were not determined by assay-based typing. The repertoires were made available in a free public database intended to serve as a resource for research on the immune response to SARS-CoV-2. The material from the prospective study consisted of cDNA or gDNA derived from T cells, B-cell-depleted T cells, or PBMCs. Deeply sampled blood TCRbeta repertoires from subjects exposed to, actively infected with, or recovered from COVID-19 were included in the dataset. Beyond this particular receptor, the publication reports: The quantity of clinical and demographic metadata differed by source and by participant and was supplied without curation.

Whole blood was collected in K2EDTA tubes by collaborating institutions according to the institutions' own protocols. Collaborator samples were shipped for TCRbeta analysis as frozen whole blood, isolated PBMCs, or DNA extracted from either sample type. The sequence links TRBV12-5 to TRBJ2-7; the D gene remains uncertain. This TCR came from a woman aged 70-85 years with acute or convalescent COVID-19. Sequences were obtained from peripheral blood. The CDR3 here reads CASGFHTTYEQYF. The nucleotide sequence reads as follows: TGTGCTAGTGGTTTCCACACCACCTACGAGCAGTACTTC.